One T cell receptor (beta chain) is described in this entry. This entry belongs to a study of cytotoxic CD8 clonotypes in ibrutinib-treated CLL. Depths of 1 in 200,000 to 1 in 1 million T cells were the sequencing target. Clones were sequenced by immunoSEQ multiplex PCR, and TCRdb holds only the in-frame ones, with some missing. The repertoire consists of 130,000 or so clones, with approximately 83% occurring once and the leading ten covering roughly 2%. The CDR3 loop spans 18 amino acids. CDR1 LGHNA and CDR2 YNFKEQ come from the germline V gene. V was pared by 1 base and J by 4 bases, with 15 bases of the junction left unmatched.

The chain uses TRBV4-2 and TRBJ1-2, with 7 nucleotides matching TRBD1. The sequence derives from a human donor with chronic lymphocytic leukemia. The sequencing here drew on PBMCs, taken after 24 months of ibrutinib treatment. CDR3 coding DNA: TGTGCCAGCAGCCAAGCTTCCGCTAAAACCGGGACAGCCTATGGCTACACCTTC. It specifies CASSQASAKTGTAYGYTF.